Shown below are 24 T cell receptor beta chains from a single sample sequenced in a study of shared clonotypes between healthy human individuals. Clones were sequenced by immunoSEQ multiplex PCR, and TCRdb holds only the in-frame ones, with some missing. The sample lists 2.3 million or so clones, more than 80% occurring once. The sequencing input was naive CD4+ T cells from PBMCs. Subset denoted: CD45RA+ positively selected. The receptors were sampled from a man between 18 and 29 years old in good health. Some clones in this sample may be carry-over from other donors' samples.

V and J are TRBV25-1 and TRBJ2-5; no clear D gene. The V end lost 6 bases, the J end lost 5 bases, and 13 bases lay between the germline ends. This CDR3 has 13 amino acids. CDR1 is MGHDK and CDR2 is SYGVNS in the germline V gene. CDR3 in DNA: TGTGCCAGCAGGATGGGCTCGAGGGAGACCCAGTACTTC. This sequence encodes CASRMGSRETQYF.

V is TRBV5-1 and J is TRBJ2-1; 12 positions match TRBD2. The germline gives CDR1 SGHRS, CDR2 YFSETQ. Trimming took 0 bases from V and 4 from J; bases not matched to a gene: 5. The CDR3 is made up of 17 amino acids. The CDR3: CASSLAGGLAGYNEQFF. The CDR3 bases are TGCGCCAGCAGCTTGGCCGGGGGACTAGCGGGTTACAATGAGCAGTTCTTC.

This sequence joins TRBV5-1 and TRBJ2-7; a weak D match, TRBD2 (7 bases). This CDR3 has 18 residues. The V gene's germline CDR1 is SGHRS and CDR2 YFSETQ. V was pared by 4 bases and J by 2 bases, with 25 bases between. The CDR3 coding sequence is TGCGCCAGCAGCCTTATTCCGAGGGGGGGAGACTCGACCTACGAGCAGTACTTC. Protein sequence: CASSLIPRGGDSTYEQYF.

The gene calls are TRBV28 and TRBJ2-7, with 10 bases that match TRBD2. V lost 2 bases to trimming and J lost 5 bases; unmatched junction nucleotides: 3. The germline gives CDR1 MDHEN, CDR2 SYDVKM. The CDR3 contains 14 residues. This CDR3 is CASSLLAGVDEQYF. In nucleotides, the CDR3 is TGTGCCAGCAGTTTACTAGCGGGAGTGGACGAGCAGTACTTC.

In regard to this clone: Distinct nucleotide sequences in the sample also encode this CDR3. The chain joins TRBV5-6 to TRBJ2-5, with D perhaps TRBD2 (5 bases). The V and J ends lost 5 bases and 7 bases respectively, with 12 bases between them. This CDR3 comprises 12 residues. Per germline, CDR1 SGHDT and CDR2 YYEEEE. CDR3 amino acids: CASSPGGGTQYF. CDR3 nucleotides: TGTGCCAGCAGTCCTGGAGGAGGGACCCAGTACTTC.

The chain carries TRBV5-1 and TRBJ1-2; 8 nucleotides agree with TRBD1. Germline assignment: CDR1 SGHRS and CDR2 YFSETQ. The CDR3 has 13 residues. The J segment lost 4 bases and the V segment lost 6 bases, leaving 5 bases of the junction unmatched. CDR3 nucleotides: TGCGCCAGCAACTCGGGGACAGGCTATGGCTACACCTTC. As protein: CASNSGTGYGYTF.

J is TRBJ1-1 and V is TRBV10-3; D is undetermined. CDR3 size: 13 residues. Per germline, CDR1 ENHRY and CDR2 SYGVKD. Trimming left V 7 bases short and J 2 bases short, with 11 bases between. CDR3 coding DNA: TGTGCCATCAAGGGAGAGAGAAACACTGAAGCTTTCTTT. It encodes CAIKGERNTEAFF.

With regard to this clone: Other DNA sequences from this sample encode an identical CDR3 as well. The CDR3 DNA reads TGTGCCAGTAGCCCGGGTCAGGGAAACACTGAAGCTTTCTTT. Translation: CASSPGQGNTEAFF. This chain uses TRBV19 with TRBJ1-1, with D maybe TRBD1 (5 bases). CDR3 length: 14 residues. Trimming took off 6 bases at V and 2 bases at J, with 13 bases between the two ends. CDR1 LNHDA and CDR2 SQIVND come from the germline V gene (reference sequence).

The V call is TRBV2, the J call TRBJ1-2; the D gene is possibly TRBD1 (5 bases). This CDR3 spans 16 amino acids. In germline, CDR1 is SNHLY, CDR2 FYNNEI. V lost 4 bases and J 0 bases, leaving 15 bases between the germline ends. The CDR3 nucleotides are TGTGCCAGCAGTGCGGGTGCGGGGGAAGCTAACTATGGCTACACCTTC. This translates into CASSAGAGEANYGYTF.

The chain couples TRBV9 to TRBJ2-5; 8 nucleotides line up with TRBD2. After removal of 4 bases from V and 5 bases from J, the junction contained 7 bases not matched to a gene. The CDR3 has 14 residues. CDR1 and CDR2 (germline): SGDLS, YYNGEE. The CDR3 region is CASSPGLARETQYF. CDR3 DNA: TGTGCCAGCAGCCCCGGACTAGCTAGGGAGACCCAGTACTTC.

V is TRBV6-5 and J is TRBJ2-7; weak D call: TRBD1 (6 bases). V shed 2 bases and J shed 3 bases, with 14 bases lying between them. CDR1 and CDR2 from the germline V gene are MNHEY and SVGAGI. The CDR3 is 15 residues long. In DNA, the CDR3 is TGTGCCAGCAGTTACCGCGGGCAGGGGAACTACGAGCAGTACTTC. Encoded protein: CASSYRGQGNYEQYF.

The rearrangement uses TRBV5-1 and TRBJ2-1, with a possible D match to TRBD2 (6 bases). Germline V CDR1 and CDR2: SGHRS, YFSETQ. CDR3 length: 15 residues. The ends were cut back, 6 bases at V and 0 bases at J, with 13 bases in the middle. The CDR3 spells CASTERASSYNEQFF. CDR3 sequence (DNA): TGCGCCAGCACCGAGCGGGCAAGCTCCTACAATGAGCAGTTCTTC.

The CDR3 protein is CASSPTNGRDAYEQYF. CDR3 DNA: TGTGCCAGCAGTCCTACTAACGGACGGGACGCCTACGAGCAGTACTTC. The chain carries TRBV28 and TRBJ2-7, with D possibly being TRBD1 or TRBD2 (5 bases each). From germline, CDR1 is MDHEN and CDR2 SYDVKM. The CDR3 consists of 16 residues. Between the trimmed V and J ends, which lost 5 bases and 2 bases, there was a span of 19 bases.

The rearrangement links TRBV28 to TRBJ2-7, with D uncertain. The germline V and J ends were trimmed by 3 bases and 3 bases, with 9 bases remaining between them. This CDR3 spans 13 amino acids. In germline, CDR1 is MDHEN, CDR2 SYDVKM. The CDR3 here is CASSFSGVYEQYF. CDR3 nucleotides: TGTGCCAGCAGTTTCTCTGGCGTCTACGAGCAGTACTTC.

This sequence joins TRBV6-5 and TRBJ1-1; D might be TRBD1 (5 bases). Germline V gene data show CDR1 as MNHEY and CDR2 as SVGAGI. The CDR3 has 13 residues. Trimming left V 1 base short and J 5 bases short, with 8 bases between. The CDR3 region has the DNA TGTGCCAGCAGTTACTGGGGGGAGACTGAAGCTTTCTTT. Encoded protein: CASSYWGETEAFF.

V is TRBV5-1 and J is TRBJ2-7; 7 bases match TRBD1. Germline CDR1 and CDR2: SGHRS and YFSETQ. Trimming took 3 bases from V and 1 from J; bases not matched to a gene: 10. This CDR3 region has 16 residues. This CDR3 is CASSSWGQGDSYEQYF. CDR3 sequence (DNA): TGCGCCAGCAGCTCTTGGGGGCAGGGGGATTCCTACGAGCAGTACTTC.

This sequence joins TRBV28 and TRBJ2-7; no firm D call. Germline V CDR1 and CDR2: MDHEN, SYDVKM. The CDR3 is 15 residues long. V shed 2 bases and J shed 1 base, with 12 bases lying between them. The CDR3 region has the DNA TGTGCCAGCAGTTTAGTAGGCTTTCTTTCCTACGAGCAGTACTTC. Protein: CASSLVGFLSYEQYF.

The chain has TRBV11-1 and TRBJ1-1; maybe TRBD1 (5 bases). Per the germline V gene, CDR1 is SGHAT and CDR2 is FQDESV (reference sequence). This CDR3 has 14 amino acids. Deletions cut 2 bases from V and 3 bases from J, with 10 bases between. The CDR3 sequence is CASSLRQGYTEAFF. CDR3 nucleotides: TGTGCCAGCAGCTTACGCCAGGGATACACTGAAGCTTTCTTT. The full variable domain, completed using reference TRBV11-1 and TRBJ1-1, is EAEVAQSPRYKITEKSQAVAFWCDPISGHATLYWYRQILGQGPELLVQFQDESVVDDSQLPKDRFSAERLKGVDSTLKIQPAELGDSAMYLCASSLRQGYTEAFFGQGTRLTVV.

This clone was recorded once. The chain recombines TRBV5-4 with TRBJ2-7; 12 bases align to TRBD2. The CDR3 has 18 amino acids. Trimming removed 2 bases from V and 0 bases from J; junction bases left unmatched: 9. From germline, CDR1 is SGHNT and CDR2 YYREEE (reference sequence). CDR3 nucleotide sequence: TGTGCCAGCAGCTTAGGACTAGCGGGAACCCCGAGCTCCTACGAGCAGTACTTC. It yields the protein CASSLGLAGTPSSYEQYF.

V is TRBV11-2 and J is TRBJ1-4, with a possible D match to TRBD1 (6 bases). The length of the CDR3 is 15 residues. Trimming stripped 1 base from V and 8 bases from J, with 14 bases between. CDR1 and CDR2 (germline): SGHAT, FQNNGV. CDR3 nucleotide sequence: TGTGCCAGCAGCTTAGGTGGGACATATAACGAAAAACTGTTTTTT. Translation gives CASSLGGTYNEKLFF.

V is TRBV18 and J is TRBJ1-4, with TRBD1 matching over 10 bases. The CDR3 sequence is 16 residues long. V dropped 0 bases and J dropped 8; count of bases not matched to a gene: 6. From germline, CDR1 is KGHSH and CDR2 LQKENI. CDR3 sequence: CASSPPGQGGEEKLFF. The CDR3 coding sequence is TGTGCCAGCTCACCACCCGGACAGGGGGGAGAAGAAAAACTGTTTTTT. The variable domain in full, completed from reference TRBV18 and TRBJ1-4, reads NAGVMQNPRHLVRRRGQEARLRCSPMKGHSHVYWYRQLPEEGLKFMVYLQKENIIDESGMPKERFSAEFPKEGPSILRIQQVVRGDSAAYFCASSPPGQGGEEKLFFGSGTQLSVL.

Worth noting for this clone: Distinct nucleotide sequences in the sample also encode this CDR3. For the CDR3, the DNA is TGCGCCAGCAGCGCAGGGACAGGCTACAATGAGCAGTTCTTC. This sequence encodes CASSAGTGYNEQFF. V and J are TRBV5-1 and TRBJ2-1, with 8 positions matching TRBD1. The ends lost 4 bases at V and 3 bases at J; junction bases unmatched: 3. CDR3 length equals 14 residues. From germline, CDR1 is SGHRS and CDR2 YFSETQ.

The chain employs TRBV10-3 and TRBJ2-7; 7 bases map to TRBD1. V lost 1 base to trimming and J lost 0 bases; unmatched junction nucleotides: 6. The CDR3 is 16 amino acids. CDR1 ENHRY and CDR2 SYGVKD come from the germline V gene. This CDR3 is CAISEFGTVSSYEQYF. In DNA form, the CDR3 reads TGTGCCATCAGTGAGTTCGGGACAGTCAGCTCCTACGAGCAGTACTTC.

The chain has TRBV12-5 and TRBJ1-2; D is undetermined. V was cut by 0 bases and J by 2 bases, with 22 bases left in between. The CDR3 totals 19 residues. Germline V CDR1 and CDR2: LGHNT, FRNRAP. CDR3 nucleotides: TGTGCTAGTGGTTTGGTACTGGGTCGTGGCCAGAATTTAAACTATGGCTACACCTTC. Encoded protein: CASGLVLGRGQNLNYGYTF. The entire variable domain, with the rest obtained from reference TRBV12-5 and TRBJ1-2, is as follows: DARVTQTPRHKVTEMGQEVTMRCQPILGHNTVFWYRQTMMQGLELLAYFRNRAPLDDSGMPKDRFSAEMPDATLATLKIQPSEPRDSAVYFCASGLVLGRGQNLNYGYTFGSGTRLTVV.